The 29 T cell receptor beta chains reported below all come from one sample, sequenced in a study of T cells in localized non-small cell lung cancer. Assay used: immunoSEQ multiplex PCR; TCRdb lists only in-frame clones, some missing. Of over 25,000 clones listed, just under 80% are singletons. Sequenced here: peripheral blood, sampled before any cancer treatment. These receptors were obtained from a male donor at least 60 years old with stage III squamous cell lung carcinoma.

This clone is medium-sized by share. The CDR3 coding sequence is TGTGCCAGCTCACCAAGAACAGCTTACAAAAACATTCAGTACTTC. Protein product: CASSPRTAYKNIQYF. The genes are TRBV18 and TRBJ2-4; D gene ambiguous. From germline, CDR1 is KGHSH and CDR2 LQKENI. The CDR3 is made up of 15 amino acids. V lost 2 bases to trimming and J lost 3 bases, with 11 bases between them. Full variable domain (rest looked up from reference TRBV18 and TRBJ2-4): NAGVMQNPRHLVRRRGQEARLRCSPMKGHSHVYWYRQLPEEGLKFMVYLQKENIIDESGMPKERFSAEFPKEGPSILRIQQVVRGDSAAYFCASSPRTAYKNIQYFGAGTRLSVL.

This sequence joins TRBV15 and TRBJ2-7, with 15 bases that match TRBD2. The DNA end favors TRBJ2-5, so the J call may be wrong. This CDR3 has 18 amino acids. CDR1 and CDR2 from the germline V gene are LNHNV and YYDKDF (reference sequence). The CDR3 DNA reads as TGTGCCACCAGTAGGACTAGCGGGGGGGCGGTTGGCCAAGAGACCCAGTACTTC. Its protein is CATSRTSGGAVGQETQYF.

This rearrangement joins TRBV7-9 to TRBJ2-1; D may correspond to TRBD1 or TRBD2 (5 bases each). The CDR3 covers 15 residues. CDR1 and CDR2 from the germline V gene are SEHNR and FQNEAQ (reference sequence). V dropped 4 bases and J dropped 6 bases, with 16 bases sitting between them. CDR3 residues: CASSYPRFGANEQFF. CDR3 sequence (DNA): TGTGCCAGCAGCTACCCGCGCTTCGGGGCCAATGAGCAGTTCTTC.

The chain carries TRBV4-1 and TRBJ1-1; D is undetermined. The V end was cut by 3 bases, the J end by 2 bases, with 10 bases between. Germline CDR1 MGHRA, CDR2 YSYEKL. The CDR3 runs to 14 residues. The CDR3 region has the DNA TGCGCCAGCAGCCATGCGGACCGAAACACTGAAGCTTTCTTT. It translates to CASSHADRNTEAFF.

The genes are TRBV7-2 and TRBJ1-1; 9 nucleotides agree with TRBD1. Germline CDR1 is SGHTA and CDR2 is FQGNSA. Germline trimming cut 4 bases from V and 5 bases from J; bases unmatched to any gene: 8. The CDR3 totals 15 residues. Written as DNA, the CDR3 is TGTGCCAGCAGCTCACCCGGGACAGGGAGGACTGAAGCTTTCTTT. Translating gives CASSSPGTGRTEAFF.

This sequence joins TRBV6-1 and TRBJ2-3; possible D gene TRBD1, 6 bases. This CDR3 is built from 11 residues. The germline gives CDR1 MNHNS, CDR2 SASEGT. Trimming removed 6 bases from V and 9 bases from J, with 10 bases in between. The CDR3 region is CASRAGDTQYF. The CDR3 DNA reads TGTGCCAGCAGGGCAGGGGACACGCAGTATTTT.

The rearrangement joins TRBV19 to TRBJ1-2; TRBD1 might be the D (5 bases). This CDR3 is 15 amino acids long. V lost 7 bases, J lost 0 bases, and 15 bases lay in between. Germline values: CDR1 LNHDA, CDR2 SQIVND (reference sequence). The CDR3 protein is CASTRQRKANYGYTF. The CDR3 DNA follows: TGTGCCAGTACACGACAGAGAAAAGCTAACTATGGCTACACCTTC.

The chain joins TRBV18 to TRBJ2-5; unclear D gene. Germline V gene lookup returns CDR1 KGHSH and CDR2 LQKENI. V lost 1 base, J lost 0 bases, and 3 bases lay in between. This CDR3 has 13 amino acids. The CDR3 nucleotides are TGTGCCAGCTCACCACGGAACCAAGAGACCCAGTACTTC. It codes for CASSPRNQETQYF.

J is TRBJ2-7 and V is TRBV6-1; D tentatively reads TRBD1 or TRBD2 (9 bases each). The V end lost 0 bases, the J end lost 1 base, and 28 bases lay between the germline ends. This CDR3 has 21 residues. Germline CDR1 is MNHNS and CDR2 is SASEGT. CDR3 in amino acids: CASSEALSDRGWSGRSYEQYF. The DNA for the CDR3 is TGTGCCAGCAGTGAAGCGCTGTCGGACAGGGGTTGGAGCGGGAGGTCCTACGAGCAGTACTTC.

This sequence joins TRBV19 and TRBJ1-4; maybe TRBD1 (5 bases). Trimming removed 7 bases from V and 4 bases from J, with 19 bases in between. The CDR3 runs to 16 residues. Germline V gives CDR1 LNHDA, CDR2 SQIVND (reference sequence). The chain's CDR3 is CASTQTSGTVNEKLFF. In nucleotides, the CDR3 is TGTGCCAGTACTCAAACATCCGGGACTGTTAATGAAAAACTGTTTTTT.

This clone was observed once. The CDR3 sequence is CASSPKTKSGQETQYF. CDR3 nucleotide sequence: TGTGCCAGCAGCCCTAAGACTAAATCGGGGCAAGAGACCCAGTACTTC. The V call is TRBV7-8, the J call TRBJ2-5, with D maybe TRBD2 (5 bases). V lost 5 bases and J 2 bases, leaving 18 bases between the germline ends. Germline CDR1 reads SGHVS; CDR2 reads FQNEAQ. CDR3 size: 16 residues.

The J gene is TRBJ1-5, the V gene TRBV28; D call uncertain. The CDR3 length is 13 residues. V lost 1 base, J lost 6 bases, and 7 bases lay in between. The germline V gene has CDR1 MDHEN and CDR2 SYDVKM. In DNA form, the CDR3 reads TGTGCCAGCAGTTTATCAGTCCTTCAGCCCCAGCATTTT. It is translated as CASSLSVLQPQHF.

This clone came up once. This sequence joins TRBV15 and TRBJ1-1; the D is unclear. V lost 5 bases, J lost 8 bases, and 21 bases lay in between. There are 15 residues in the CDR3. CDR1 is LNHNV and CDR2 is YYDKDF in the germline V gene (reference sequence). The CDR3 protein is CATSADRGPLEEAFF. DNA of the CDR3: TGTGCCACCAGCGCGGACCGAGGCCCTCTGGAGGAAGCTTTCTTT.

About this clone: Other DNA sequences from this sample encode an identical CDR3 as well. The chain carries TRBV6-5 and TRBJ2-7; a weak D match, TRBD2 (6 bases). V lost 5 bases, J lost 4 bases, and 6 bases lay in between. Germline CDR1 MNHEY, CDR2 SVGAGI. The CDR3 has 11 amino acids. The CDR3, as DNA: TGTGCCAGCAGTGCGGGATACGAGCAGTACTTC. This sequence encodes CASSAGYEQYF.

The chain uses TRBV6-5 and TRBJ1-5; D remains unclear. The CDR3 is 15 residues long. CDR1 and CDR2 from the germline V gene are MNHEY and SVGAGI. V was pared by 5 bases and J by 5 bases, with 16 bases between. CDR3 sequence (DNA): TGTGCCAGCAGTGTTTATAACTCGGCGGATCAGCCCCAGCATTTT. Translation gives CASSVYNSADQPQHF.

The gene calls are TRBV27 and TRBJ1-2, with D uncertain. Trimming shortened V by 6 bases and J by 0 bases, and 14 bases separated the two germline ends. CDR3 length: 15 amino acids. CDR1 MNHEY and CDR2 SMNVEV come from the germline V gene (reference sequence). CDR3 residues: CASSLTRTSNYGYTF. CDR3 in DNA: TGTGCCAGCAGCCTGACCCGGACTTCTAACTATGGCTACACCTTC.

The chain uses TRBV7-8 and TRBJ2-2, with D maybe TRBD1 (6 bases). There are 15 residues in the CDR3. Germline assignment: CDR1 SGHVS and CDR2 FQNEAQ. V was trimmed by 1 base and J by 1 base, leaving 7 bases between them. CDR3 sequence reads: CASSLGTVNTGELFF. CDR3 sequence (DNA): TGTGCCAGCAGCTTAGGGACAGTGAACACCGGGGAGCTGTTTTTT.

The CDR3: CASANTGNYGYTF. DNA for the CDR3: TGTGCCAGCGCCAATACAGGGAACTATGGCTACACCTTC. The gene calls are TRBV28 and TRBJ1-2; a weak D match, TRBD1 (6 bases). The germline gives CDR1 MDHEN, CDR2 SYDVKM. V lost 8 bases to trimming and J lost 2 bases, with 12 bases between them. This CDR3 comprises 13 residues.

The J gene is TRBJ2-7, the V gene TRBV6-6; the D call may be TRBD1 or TRBD2 (5 bases each). Germline CDR1 and CDR2: MNHNY and SVGAGI (reference sequence). The V end lost 5 bases, the J end lost 4 bases, and 12 bases lay between the germline ends. The CDR3 has 13 residues. This CDR3 is CASSPGTGYEQYF. The CDR3 bases are TGTGCCAGCAGTCCCGGGACGGGTTACGAGCAGTACTTC.

Written as DNA, the CDR3 is TGTGCCAGCAGCGCGTCAGGAGGGATGAACACTGAAGCTTTCTTT. Encoded protein: CASSASGGMNTEAFF. The chain carries TRBV9 and TRBJ1-1, with D unresolved. The V and J ends lost 3 bases and 0 bases respectively, with 12 bases between them. CDR1 SGDLS and CDR2 YYNGEE come from the germline V gene. This CDR3 comprises 15 residues. Based on the CDR3 plus reference TRBV9 and TRBJ1-1, the full variable domain is DSGVTQTPKHLITATGQRVTLRCSPRSGDLSVYWYQQSLDQGLQFLIQYYNGEERAKGNILERFSAQQFPDLHSELNLSSLELGDSALYFCASSASGGMNTEAFFGQGTRLTVV.

V gene TRBV18 combines with J gene TRBJ2-2, with D hard to call. Germline lookup yields CDR1 KGHSH and CDR2 LQKENI. This CDR3 spans 14 amino acids. With 2 bases removed from V and 1 base from J, the gap between germline ends came to 5 bases. In DNA form, the CDR3 reads TGTGCCAGCTCACCAATAGAGAACACCGGGGAGCTGTTTTTT. Amino acid sequence: CASSPIENTGELFF. Based on the CDR3 plus reference TRBV18 and TRBJ2-2, the full variable domain is NAGVMQNPRHLVRRRGQEARLRCSPMKGHSHVYWYRQLPEEGLKFMVYLQKENIIDESGMPKERFSAEFPKEGPSILRIQQVVRGDSAAYFCASSPIENTGELFFGEGSRLTVL.

The rearrangement links TRBV6-6 to TRBJ1-1, with D perhaps TRBD1 (6 bases). The CDR3 runs 15 residues. Germline V gene lookup returns CDR1 MNHNY and CDR2 SVGAGI (reference sequence). The ends were cut back, 2 bases at V and 4 bases at J, with 14 bases in the middle. CDR3: CASSYTITGSTEAFF. The CDR3 nucleotides read TGTGCCAGCAGTTACACAATAACAGGGAGCACTGAAGCTTTCTTT.

This clone was counted between two and nine times. V and J are TRBV28 and TRBJ2-7, with TRBD1 identical over 8 bases. Germline CDR1 and CDR2: MDHEN and SYDVKM. CDR3 length: 14 residues. The V and J ends lost 3 bases and 7 bases, in that order; junction bases with no gene match: 8. The CDR3 nucleotides read TGTGCCAGCAGTTTCGAGACAGGGGTGGAAGAGCAGTACTTC. This encodes CASSFETGVEEQYF.

DNA of the CDR3: TGTGCCAGCAGTCCCGGGACAGGGGGCTCCTACGAGCAGTACTTC. Translation gives CASSPGTGGSYEQYF. The chain has TRBV28 and TRBJ2-7; 11 bases agree with TRBD1. The V gene end was trimmed by 5 bases and the J gene end by 0 bases; junction bases not matched to a gene: 3. There are 15 residues in the CDR3. The V gene's germline CDR1 is MDHEN and CDR2 SYDVKM.

Concerning this clone itself: The same CDR3 can be traced to other DNA sequences in this sample. This rearrangement joins TRBV21-1 to TRBJ2-6. TRBV21-1 is labeled a pseudogene. This CDR3 has 18 amino acids. CDR3 sequence reads: CASSKGVGGGGGANVLTF. The DNA of the CDR3 is TGTGCCAGCAGCAAAGGGGTCGGGGGCGGTGGTGGGGCCAACGTCCTGACTTTC.

The genes are TRBV7-2 and TRBJ2-1, with D unresolved. Germline CDR1 reads SGHTA; CDR2 reads FQGNSA. V was shortened by 4 bases and J by 15 bases, with 13 bases between the two germline ends. The CDR3 covers 11 residues. The CDR3 DNA follows: TGTGCCAGCAGCTCCCTTAAAGTATTGTTCTTC. Amino acid sequence: CASSSLKVLFF.

The chain uses TRBV7-2 and TRBJ2-1; no definite D call. The CDR3 spans 15 residues. CDR1 is SGHTA, CDR2 FQGNSA, per germline. Trimming stripped 6 bases from V and 2 bases from J, with 14 bases between. CDR3 nucleotides: TGTGCCAGCAGTTTCGACTCCGGCGCCTACAATGAGCAGTTCTTC. Translation gives CASSFDSGAYNEQFF.

This chain links TRBV7-9 with TRBJ2-5; D gene uncertain. Looked up from germline, CDR1 is SEHNR and CDR2 is FQNEAQ (reference sequence). The V end lost 3 bases, the J end lost 3 bases, and 8 bases lay between the germline ends. The CDR3 consists of 13 residues. The CDR3 is CASSFWPEETQYF. The CDR3 DNA sequence: TGTGCCAGCAGCTTTTGGCCTGAAGAGACCCAGTACTTC.

V and J are TRBV6-5 and TRBJ2-7, with D possibly called TRBD1 or TRBD2 (5 bases each). In germline, CDR1 is MNHEY, CDR2 SVGAGI. The CDR3 sequence is 11 residues long. V lost 6 bases to trimming and J lost 5 bases, with 8 bases between them. As DNA, the CDR3 is TGTGCCAGCAGCCCGGGGCACGAGCAGTACTTC. Translated: CASSPGHEQYF.